What follows are 30 T cell receptor beta chains derived from one specimen sequenced in a study of T cells expressing NK-cell markers. One entry per CDR3 protein, without DNA, is what TCRdb gives after re-calling the 5' RACE reads. This repertoire includes 500,000 to 600,000 distinct CDR3 sequences. Sequences were obtained from blood T cells: a sorted CD56 or NKG2C T cell subset, CD4+ or CD8+ T cells, or bulk PBMC T cells (not recorded which). Every receptor here comes from a man aged 18 to 29 in good health.

This chain connects TRBV6-5 to TRBJ2-3; TCRdb returns TRBD2, unconfirmable since there is no DNA. The CDR3 is made up of 16 amino acids. Germline V CDR1 and CDR2: MNHEY, SVGAGI. Here the CDR3 reads CASSPRTSGSWDTQYF.

The chain links TRBV5-1 to TRBJ2-1; TCRdb calls TRBD2, which cannot be checked without DNA. Germline V CDR1 and CDR2: SGHRS, YFSETQ. The CDR3 runs 17 residues. The CDR3 sequence is CASSRWEAWSSYNEQFF.

V usage is TRBV5-1 and J usage is TRBJ2-3. Germline V gene lookup returns CDR1 SGHRS and CDR2 YFSETQ. The CDR3 consists of 15 residues. CDR3 residues: CASSSEEVSTDTQYF.

The chain carries TRBV5-1 and TRBJ2-3. CDR3 length equals 14 residues. Germline CDR1 is SGHRS and CDR2 is YFSETQ. The CDR3 sequence: CASSFGYEMGTQYF.

J is TRBJ1-6 and V is TRBV25-1; as DNA is missing, the TRBD1 call by TCRdb cannot be tested. The CDR3 has 13 amino acids. Germline CDR1 is MGHDK and CDR2 is SYGVNS. CDR3 loop: CASGDSYNSPLHF.

The chain employs TRBV12-3 or TRBV12-4 and TRBJ2-1; TCRdb lists TRBD1, though no DNA is available to test this call. The CDR3 extends over 14 amino acids. The chain's CDR3 is CASMGTGNYNEQFF.

The chain joins TRBV24-1 to TRBJ1-5; lacking DNA, the TRBD1 call made by TCRdb goes unchecked. The CDR3 has 13 residues. CDR1 and CDR2 (germline): KGHDR, SFDVKD. The CDR3 reads CATRQGVNQPQHF.

The chain is built from TRBV27 and TRBJ2-3; absent DNA, TCRdb's TRBD1 call cannot be checked. This CDR3 has 13 amino acids. Germline assignment: CDR1 MNHEY and CDR2 SMNVEV (reference sequence). The CDR3 here is CASSFPGHVTQYF.

J is TRBJ1-6 and V is TRBV12-3 or TRBV12-4; TCRdb returns TRBD1, unconfirmable since there is no DNA. The CDR3 is made up of 13 amino acids. CDR3 loop: CASRDRGYSPLHF.

The chain links TRBV10-1 to TRBJ1-5; TCRdb's D call, TRBD1, is unchecked because there is no DNA. Germline loops: CDR1 WNHNN, CDR2 SYGVQD (reference sequence). There are 12 residues in the CDR3. The CDR3 loop reads CASSAPGQPQHF.

V gene TRBV3-1 combines with J gene TRBJ2-2; TCRdb's assignment of TRBD2 cannot be checked, as there is no DNA. CDR1 LGHDT and CDR2 YNNKEL come from the germline V gene (reference sequence). The CDR3 spans 19 residues. The CDR3 loop is CASSQGAPGLAANTGELFF.

The gene calls are TRBV7-9 and TRBJ1-1; TCRdb reports TRBD1, a call that lacks DNA to check it against. The CDR3 totals 17 residues. The germline V gene encodes CDR1 SEHNR and CDR2 FQNEAQ (reference sequence). This CDR3 reads CASSSTWTDKMNTEAFF.

The chain combines TRBV30 with TRBJ1-6; TCRdb returns TRBD1, unconfirmable since there is no DNA. The germline V gene encodes CDR1 GTSNPN and CDR2 SVGIG (reference sequence). The CDR3 totals 13 residues. CDR3 protein: CAWSTGKGSPLHF.

The chain joins TRBV28 to TRBJ2-7; TCRdb outputs TRBD1, but without DNA this stays unchecked. There are 13 residues in the CDR3. Germline values: CDR1 MDHEN, CDR2 SYDVKM. The CDR3 region is CASTPGVSYEQYF. The variable domain in full, completed from reference TRBV28 and TRBJ2-7, reads DVKVTQSSRYLVKRTGEKVFLECVQDMDHENMFWYRQDPGLGLRLIYFSYDVKMKEKGDIPEGYSVSREKKERFSLILESASTNQTSMYLCASTPGVSYEQYFGPGTRLTVT.

The chain links TRBV4-3 to TRBJ2-1. This CDR3 spans 15 amino acids. The germline CDR1 and CDR2 sequences are LGHNA and YSLEER. CDR3 region: CASSQEHEDYNEQFF.

V usage is TRBV5-1 and J usage is TRBJ2-1; TCRdb reports TRBD2, a call that lacks DNA to check it against. Germline lookup yields CDR1 SGHRS and CDR2 YFSETQ. This CDR3 region has 17 residues. CDR3 region: CASSPGTSGGLSNEQFF.

The V gene is TRBV5-5, the J gene TRBJ2-5. The CDR3 spans 14 residues. Per the germline V gene, CDR1 is SGHKS and CDR2 is YYEKEE (reference sequence). The CDR3 loop is CASSPTLLRETQYF.

The rearrangement uses TRBV20-1 and TRBJ2-7; the D call of TRBD2 rests on TCRdb alone, since no DNA is present to check it. The CDR3 extends over 13 amino acids. Germline lookup yields CDR1 DFQATT and CDR2 SNEGSKA (reference sequence). The CDR3 region is CSARLAGAREQYF.

V and J are TRBV20-1 and TRBJ2-1; with no DNA, the TCRdb D assignment of TRBD1 cannot be verified. The CDR3 length is 15 residues. CDR1 and CDR2 (germline): DFQATT, SNEGSKA (reference sequence). The CDR3 loop is CSAPGHRLGYNEQFF.

V and J are TRBV5-1 and TRBJ2-7; TCRdb's assignment of TRBD1 cannot be checked, as there is no DNA. This CDR3 has 12 residues. Germline V gene data show CDR1 as SGHRS and CDR2 as YFSETQ. CDR3 residues: CASWTDSYEQYF.

The chain has TRBV5-1 and TRBJ1-3; with no DNA, the TCRdb D assignment of TRBD1 cannot be verified. The germline V gene has CDR1 SGHRS and CDR2 YFSETQ. The CDR3 totals 13 residues. The CDR3 reads CASRDTSGNTIYF.

The chain has TRBV11-2 and TRBJ2-3; TCRdb outputs TRBD1, but without DNA this stays unchecked. This CDR3 is built from 14 residues. CDR1 is SGHAT, CDR2 FQNNGV, per germline. CDR3 protein: CASSPGAGEDTQYF.

V gene TRBV7-8 combines with J gene TRBJ1-1; with no DNA, the TCRdb D assignment of TRBD1 cannot be verified. The V gene's germline CDR1 is SGHVS and CDR2 FQNEAQ. This CDR3 contains 16 residues. The CDR3 reads CASSLVQGEPRTEAFF. The complete variable domain, with remaining parts taken from reference TRBV7-8 and TRBJ1-1, reads GAGVSQSPRYKVAKRGQDVALRCDPISGHVSLFWYQQALGQGPEFLTYFQNEAQLDKSGLPSDRFFAERPEGSVSTLKIQRTQQEDSAVYLCASSLVQGEPRTEAFFGQGTRLTVV.

The V and J genes are TRBV6-1 and TRBJ1-3; TCRdb returns TRBD1, unconfirmable since there is no DNA. CDR1 is MNHNS, CDR2 SASEGT, per germline. The CDR3 length is 12 residues. This CDR3 is CAAGQGENTIYF.

This chain joins TRBV20-1 and TRBJ1-5; TCRdb gives TRBD1 as the D gene, but with no DNA this cannot be confirmed. The CDR3 totals 15 residues. From germline, CDR1 is DFQATT and CDR2 SNEGSKA (reference sequence). CDR3 in amino acids: CSASAGQHSNQPQHF.

The chain links TRBV29-1 to TRBJ1-5; as DNA is missing, the TRBD1 call by TCRdb cannot be tested. The CDR3 totals 14 residues. Germline V gene lookup returns CDR1 SQVTM and CDR2 ANQGSEA. CDR3 amino acids: CSVSGFDSNQPQHF.

This rearrangement joins TRBV5-6 to TRBJ2-5. This CDR3 has 15 residues. Looked up from germline, CDR1 is SGHDT and CDR2 is YYEEEE. CDR3 region: CASSLSPARQETQYF.

The rearrangement joins TRBV12-3 or TRBV12-4 to TRBJ2-3; TCRdb's assignment of TRBD2 cannot be checked, as there is no DNA. CDR3 length: 14 residues. This chain's CDR3 is CASSQRDGTDTQYF.

The CDR3 sequence: CASSYSVVEGHYNEQFF. The V gene is TRBV6-5, the J gene TRBJ2-1; checking the TCRdb D call of TRBD1 is not possible without DNA. Germline CDR1 reads MNHEY; CDR2 reads SVGAGI. The CDR3 runs to 17 residues.

This rearrangement joins TRBV29-1 to TRBJ1-1. There are 14 residues in the CDR3. CDR1 SQVTM and CDR2 ANQGSEA come from the germline V gene. CDR3 sequence: CSVVGGRLNTEAFF.